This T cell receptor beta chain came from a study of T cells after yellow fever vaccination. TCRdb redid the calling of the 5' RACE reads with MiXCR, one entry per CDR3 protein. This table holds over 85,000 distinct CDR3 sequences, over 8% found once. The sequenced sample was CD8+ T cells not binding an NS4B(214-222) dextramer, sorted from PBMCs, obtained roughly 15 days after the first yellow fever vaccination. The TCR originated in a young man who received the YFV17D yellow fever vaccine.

CDR3 residues: CASSLTFGQGNYGYTF. The CDR3 coding sequence is TGTGCCAGTAGCCTTACCTTCGGACAGGGAAACTATGGCTACACCTTC. This chain connects TRBV19 to TRBJ1-2; 8 nucleotides match TRBD1. Trimming removed 6 bases from V and 2 bases from J; junction bases left unmatched: 11. Per germline, CDR1 LNHDA and CDR2 SQIVND (reference sequence). The CDR3 covers 16 residues.